This T cell receptor beta chain was documented in a study of blood T cell repertoires in COVID-19. The V end lost 6 bases, the J end lost 0 bases, and 14 bases lay between the germline ends. The CDR3 covers 15 residues. Germline V gene data show CDR1 as LNHDA and CDR2 as SQIVND (reference sequence). In the original workflow: Amplification of reference gene primers provided the estimated nucleated cell counts. The assay was immunoSEQ multiplex PCR, and TCRdb's table has in-frame clones only and misses some. Clone size and the V and J calls come from that table; the DNA yielded D and trimming. The sample contains under 300,000 clones, around 89% of which appear only once.

The sequenced sample consisted of peripheral blood. V usage is TRBV19 and J usage is TRBJ1-2; D is unresolved. The receptor was derived from a woman in her thirties or forties with acute or convalescent COVID-19. CDR3 bases: TGTGCCAGTAGGAGAGGGTCCGAAGCTAACTATGGCTACACCTTC. As protein: CASRRGSEANYGYTF.